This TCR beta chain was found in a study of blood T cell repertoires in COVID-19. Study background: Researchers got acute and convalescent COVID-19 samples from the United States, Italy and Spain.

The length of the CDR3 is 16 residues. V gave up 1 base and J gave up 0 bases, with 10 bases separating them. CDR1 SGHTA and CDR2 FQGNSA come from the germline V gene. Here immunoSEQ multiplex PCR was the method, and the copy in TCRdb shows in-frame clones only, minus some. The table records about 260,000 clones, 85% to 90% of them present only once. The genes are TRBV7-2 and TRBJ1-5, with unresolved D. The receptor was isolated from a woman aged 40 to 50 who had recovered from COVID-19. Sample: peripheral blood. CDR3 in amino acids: CASSLVADYSNQPQHF. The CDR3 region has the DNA TGTGCCAGCAGCTTAGTCGCGGATTATAGCAATCAGCCCCAGCATTTT.